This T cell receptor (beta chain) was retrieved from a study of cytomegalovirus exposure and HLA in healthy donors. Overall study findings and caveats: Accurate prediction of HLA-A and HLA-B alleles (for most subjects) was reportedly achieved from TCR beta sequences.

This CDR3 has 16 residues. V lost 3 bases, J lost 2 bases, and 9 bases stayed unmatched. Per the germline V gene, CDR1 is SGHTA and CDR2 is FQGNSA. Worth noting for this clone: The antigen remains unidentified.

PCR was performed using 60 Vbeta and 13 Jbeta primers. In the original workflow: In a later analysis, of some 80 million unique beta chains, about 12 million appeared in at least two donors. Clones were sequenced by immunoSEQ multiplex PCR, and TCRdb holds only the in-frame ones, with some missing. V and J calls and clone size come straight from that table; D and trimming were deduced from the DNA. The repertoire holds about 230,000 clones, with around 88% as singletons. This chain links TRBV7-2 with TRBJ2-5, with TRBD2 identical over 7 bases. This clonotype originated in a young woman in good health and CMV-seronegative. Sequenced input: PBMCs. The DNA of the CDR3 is TGTGCCAGCAGCTTCTTGTTCCGCGGGGGTCAAGAGACCCAGTACTTC. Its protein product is CASSFLFRGGQETQYF.